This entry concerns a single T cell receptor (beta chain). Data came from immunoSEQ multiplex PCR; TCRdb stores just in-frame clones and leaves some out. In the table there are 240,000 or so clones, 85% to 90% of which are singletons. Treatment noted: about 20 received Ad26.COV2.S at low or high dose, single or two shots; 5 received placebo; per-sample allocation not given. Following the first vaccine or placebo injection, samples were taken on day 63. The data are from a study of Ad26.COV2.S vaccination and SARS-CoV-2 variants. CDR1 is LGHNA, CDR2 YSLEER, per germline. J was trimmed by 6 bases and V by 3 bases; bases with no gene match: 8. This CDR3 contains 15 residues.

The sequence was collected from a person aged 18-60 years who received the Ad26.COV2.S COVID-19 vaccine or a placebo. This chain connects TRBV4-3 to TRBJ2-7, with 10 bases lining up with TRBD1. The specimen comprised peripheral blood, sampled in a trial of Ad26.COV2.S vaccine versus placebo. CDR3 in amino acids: CASSHYGTGVSEQYF. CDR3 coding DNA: TGCGCCAGCAGCCATTACGGGACAGGGGTGAGCGAGCAGTACTTC.